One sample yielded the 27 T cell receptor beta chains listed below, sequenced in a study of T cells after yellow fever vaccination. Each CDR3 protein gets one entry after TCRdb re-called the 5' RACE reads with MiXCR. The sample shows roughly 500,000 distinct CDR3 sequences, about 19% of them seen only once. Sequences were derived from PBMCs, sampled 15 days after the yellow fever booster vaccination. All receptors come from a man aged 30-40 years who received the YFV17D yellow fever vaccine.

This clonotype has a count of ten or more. CDR3 bases: TGTGCCAGCAGCCCACTGCGAGGTACCCAAGAGACCCAGTACTTC. This sequence encodes CASSPLRGTQETQYF. The J gene is TRBJ2-5, the V gene TRBV7-2, with D uncertain. The germline V and J ends were trimmed by 5 bases and 1 base, with 14 bases remaining between them. There are 15 residues in the CDR3. CDR1 is SGHTA, CDR2 FQGNSA, per germline.

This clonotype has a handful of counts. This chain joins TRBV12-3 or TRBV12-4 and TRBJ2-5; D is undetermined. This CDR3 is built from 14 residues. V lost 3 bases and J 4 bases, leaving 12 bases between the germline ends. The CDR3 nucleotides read TGTGCCAGCAGTTTGGGTCCAACTACAGAGACCCAGTACTTC. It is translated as CASSLGPTTETQYF.

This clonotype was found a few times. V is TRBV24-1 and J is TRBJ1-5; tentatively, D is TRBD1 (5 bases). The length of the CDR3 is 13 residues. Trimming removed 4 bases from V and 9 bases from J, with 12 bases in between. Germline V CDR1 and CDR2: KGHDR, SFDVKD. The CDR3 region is CATSEIRGGPQHF. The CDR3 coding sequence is TGTGCCACCAGTGAAATTCGGGGGGGGCCCCAGCATTTT.

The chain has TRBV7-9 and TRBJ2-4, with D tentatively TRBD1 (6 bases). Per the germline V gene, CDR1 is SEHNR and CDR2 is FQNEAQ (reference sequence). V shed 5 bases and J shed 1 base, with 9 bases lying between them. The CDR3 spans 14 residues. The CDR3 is CASSTTGAKNIQYF. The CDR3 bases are TGTGCCAGCAGCACGACAGGTGCCAAAAACATTCAGTACTTC.

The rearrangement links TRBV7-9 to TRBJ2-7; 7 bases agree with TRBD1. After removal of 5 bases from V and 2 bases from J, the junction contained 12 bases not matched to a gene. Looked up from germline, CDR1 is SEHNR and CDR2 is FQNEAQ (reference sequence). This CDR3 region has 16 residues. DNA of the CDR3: TGTGCCAGCAGCCTAACATCACAGGGGTTCGCCTACGAGCAGTACTTC. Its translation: CASSLTSQGFAYEQYF. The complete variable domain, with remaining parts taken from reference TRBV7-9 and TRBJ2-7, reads DTGVSQNPRHKITKRGQNVTFRCDPISEHNRLYWYRQTLGQGPEFLTYFQNEAQLEKSRLLSDRFSAERPKGSFSTLEIQRTEQGDSAMYLCASSLTSQGFAYEQYFGPGTRLTVT.

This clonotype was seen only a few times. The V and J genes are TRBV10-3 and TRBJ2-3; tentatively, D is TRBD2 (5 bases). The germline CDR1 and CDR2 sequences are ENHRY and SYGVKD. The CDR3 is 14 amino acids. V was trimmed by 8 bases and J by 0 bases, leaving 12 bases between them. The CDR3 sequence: CAIAAGGSTDTQYF. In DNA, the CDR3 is TGTGCCATCGCTGCGGGCGGAAGCACAGATACGCAGTATTTT.

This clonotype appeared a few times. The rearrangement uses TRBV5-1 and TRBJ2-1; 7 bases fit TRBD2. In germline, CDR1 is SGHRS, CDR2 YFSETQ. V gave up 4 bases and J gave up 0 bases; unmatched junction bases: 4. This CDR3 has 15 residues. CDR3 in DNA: TGCGCCAGCAGCGTGACTAGCAACTCCTACAATGAGCAGTTCTTC. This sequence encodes CASSVTSNSYNEQFF.

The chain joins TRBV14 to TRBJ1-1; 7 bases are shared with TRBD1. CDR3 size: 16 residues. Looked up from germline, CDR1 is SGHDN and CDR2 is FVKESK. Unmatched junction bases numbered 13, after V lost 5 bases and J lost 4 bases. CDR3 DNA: TGTGCCAGCAGCAAACAGGGGATGTTGATGATCACTGAAGCTTTCTTT. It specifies CASSKQGMLMITEAFF.

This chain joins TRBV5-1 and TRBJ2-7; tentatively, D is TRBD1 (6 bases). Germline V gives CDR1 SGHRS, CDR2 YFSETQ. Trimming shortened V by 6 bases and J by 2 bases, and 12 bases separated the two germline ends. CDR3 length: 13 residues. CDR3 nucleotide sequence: TGCGCCAGCAAACCCGAGGGGGCCTACGAGCAGTACTTC. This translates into CASKPEGAYEQYF.

The CDR3 DNA reads TGTGCCAGCTCACTTACAAACGGCGGAGAGGCGAGGGAGACCCAGTACTTC. This sequence encodes CASSLTNGGEARETQYF. The gene calls are TRBV18 and TRBJ2-5; D ambiguous. The CDR3 extends over 17 amino acids. Between the trimmed V and J ends, which lost 4 bases and 5 bases, there was a span of 23 bases. The germline V gene has CDR1 KGHSH and CDR2 LQKENI.

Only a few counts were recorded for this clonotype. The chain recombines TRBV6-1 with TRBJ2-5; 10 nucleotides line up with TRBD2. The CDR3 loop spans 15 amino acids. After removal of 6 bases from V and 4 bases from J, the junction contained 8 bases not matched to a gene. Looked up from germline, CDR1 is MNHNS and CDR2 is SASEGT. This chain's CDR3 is CASSERGGTVETQYF. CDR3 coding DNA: TGTGCCAGCAGCGAGCGGGGGGGTACAGTAGAGACCCAGTACTTC.

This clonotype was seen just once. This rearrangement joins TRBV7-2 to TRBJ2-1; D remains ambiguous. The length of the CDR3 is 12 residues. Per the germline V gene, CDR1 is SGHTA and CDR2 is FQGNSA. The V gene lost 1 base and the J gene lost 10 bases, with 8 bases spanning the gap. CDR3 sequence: CASSLVHTEQFF. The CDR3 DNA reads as TGTGCCAGCAGCTTAGTTCACACGGAGCAGTTCTTC.

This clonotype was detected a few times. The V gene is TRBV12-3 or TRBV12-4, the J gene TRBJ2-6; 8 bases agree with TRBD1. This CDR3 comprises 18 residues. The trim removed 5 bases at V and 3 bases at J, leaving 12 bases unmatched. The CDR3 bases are TGTGCCAGCAGTAGATCCGGGACAGGTACTTTTGGGGCCAACGTCCTGACTTTC. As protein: CASSRSGTGTFGANVLTF.

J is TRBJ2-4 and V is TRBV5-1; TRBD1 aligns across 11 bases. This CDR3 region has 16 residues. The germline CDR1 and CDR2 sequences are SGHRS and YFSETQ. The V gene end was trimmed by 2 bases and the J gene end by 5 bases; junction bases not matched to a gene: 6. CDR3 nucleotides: TGCGCCAGCAGCTTATCCGGGACAGGGGGGGAAAACATTCAGTACTTC. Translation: CASSLSGTGGENIQYF.

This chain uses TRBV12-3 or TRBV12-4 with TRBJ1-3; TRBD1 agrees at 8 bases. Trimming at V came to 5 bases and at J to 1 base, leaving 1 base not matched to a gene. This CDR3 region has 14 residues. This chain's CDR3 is CASSDRGSGNTIYF. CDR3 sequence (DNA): TGTGCCAGCAGTGACAGGGGATCTGGAAACACCATATATTTT.

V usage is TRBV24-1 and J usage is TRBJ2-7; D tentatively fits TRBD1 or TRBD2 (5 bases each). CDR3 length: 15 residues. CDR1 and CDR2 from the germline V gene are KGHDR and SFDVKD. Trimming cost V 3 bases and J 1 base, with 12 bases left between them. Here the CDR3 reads CATSDPWDHSYEQYF. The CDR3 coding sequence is TGTGCCACCAGTGATCCGTGGGACCATTCCTACGAGCAGTACTTC.

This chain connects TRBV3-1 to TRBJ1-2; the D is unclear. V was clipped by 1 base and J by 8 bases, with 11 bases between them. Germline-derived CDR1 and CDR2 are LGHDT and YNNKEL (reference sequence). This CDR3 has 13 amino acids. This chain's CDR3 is CASSQVGSVGYTF. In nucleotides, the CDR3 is TGTGCCAGCAGCCAAGTAGGCAGCGTCGGCTACACCTTC.

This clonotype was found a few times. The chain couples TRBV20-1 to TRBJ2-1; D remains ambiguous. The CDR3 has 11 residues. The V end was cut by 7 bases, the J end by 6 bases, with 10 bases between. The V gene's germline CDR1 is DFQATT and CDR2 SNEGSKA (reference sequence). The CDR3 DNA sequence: TGCAGTGTTTTCTCGGGCAATGAGCAGTTCTTC. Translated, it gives CSVFSGNEQFF.

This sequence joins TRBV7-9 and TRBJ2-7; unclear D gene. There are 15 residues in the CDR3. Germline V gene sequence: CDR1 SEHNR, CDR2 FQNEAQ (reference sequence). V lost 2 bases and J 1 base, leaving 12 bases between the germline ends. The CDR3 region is CASSLPDGLSYEQYF. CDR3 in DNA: TGTGCCAGCAGCTTACCGGACGGGCTTTCCTACGAGCAGTACTTC.

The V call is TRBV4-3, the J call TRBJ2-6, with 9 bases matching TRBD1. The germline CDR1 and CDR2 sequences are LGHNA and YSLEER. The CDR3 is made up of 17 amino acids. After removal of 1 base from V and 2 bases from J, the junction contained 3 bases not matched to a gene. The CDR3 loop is CASSQGTGAAGANVLTF. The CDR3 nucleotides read TGCGCCAGCAGCCAAGGGACAGGGGCGGCTGGGGCCAACGTCCTGACTTTC.

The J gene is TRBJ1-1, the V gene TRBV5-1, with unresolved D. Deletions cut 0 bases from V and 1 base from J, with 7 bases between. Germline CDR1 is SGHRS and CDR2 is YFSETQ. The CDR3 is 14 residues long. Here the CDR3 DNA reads TGCGCCAGCAGCTTGGACAAGACGAACACTGAAGCTTTCTTT. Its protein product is CASSLDKTNTEAFF.

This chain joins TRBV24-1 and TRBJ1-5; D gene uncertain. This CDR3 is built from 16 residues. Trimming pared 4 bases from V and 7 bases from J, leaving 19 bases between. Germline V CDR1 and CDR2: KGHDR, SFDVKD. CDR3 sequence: CATSDSVYGSDQPQHF. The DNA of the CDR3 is TGTGCCACCAGTGACTCCGTTTATGGCTCGGACCAGCCCCAGCATTTT.

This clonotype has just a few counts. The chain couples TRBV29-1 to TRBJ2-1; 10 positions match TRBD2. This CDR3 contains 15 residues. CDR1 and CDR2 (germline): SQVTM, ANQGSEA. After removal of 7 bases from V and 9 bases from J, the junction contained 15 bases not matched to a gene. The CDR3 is CSAREDIAGGGEQFF. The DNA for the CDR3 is TGCAGCGCCCGAGAAGATATAGCGGGAGGAGGTGAGCAGTTCTTC.

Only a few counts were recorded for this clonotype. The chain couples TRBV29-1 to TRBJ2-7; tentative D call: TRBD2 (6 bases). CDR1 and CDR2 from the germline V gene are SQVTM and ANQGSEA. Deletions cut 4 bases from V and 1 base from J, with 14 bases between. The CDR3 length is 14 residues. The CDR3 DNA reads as TGCAGCGTTGCCGGGGGAGTGTATTCCTACGAGCAGTACTTC. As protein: CSVAGGVYSYEQYF.

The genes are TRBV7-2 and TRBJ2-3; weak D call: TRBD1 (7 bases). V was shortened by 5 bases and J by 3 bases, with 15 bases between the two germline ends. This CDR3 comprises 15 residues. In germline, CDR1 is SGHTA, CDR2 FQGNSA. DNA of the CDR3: TGTGCCAGCAGCATAGGGGCAGGGGGGACAGATACGCAGTATTTT. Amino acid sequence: CASSIGAGGTDTQYF.

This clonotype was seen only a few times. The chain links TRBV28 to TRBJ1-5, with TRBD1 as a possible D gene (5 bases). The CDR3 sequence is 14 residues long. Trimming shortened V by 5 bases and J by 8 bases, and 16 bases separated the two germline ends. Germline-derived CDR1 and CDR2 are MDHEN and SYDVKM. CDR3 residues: CASSSGEGFKPQHF. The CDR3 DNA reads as TGTGCCAGCAGTAGCGGGGAGGGGTTTAAGCCCCAGCATTTT. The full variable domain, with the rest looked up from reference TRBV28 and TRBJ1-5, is DVKVTQSSRYLVKRTGEKVFLECVQDMDHENMFWYRQDPGLGLRLIYFSYDVKMKEKGDIPEGYSVSREKKERFSLILESASTNQTSMYLCASSSGEGFKPQHFGDGTRLSIL.

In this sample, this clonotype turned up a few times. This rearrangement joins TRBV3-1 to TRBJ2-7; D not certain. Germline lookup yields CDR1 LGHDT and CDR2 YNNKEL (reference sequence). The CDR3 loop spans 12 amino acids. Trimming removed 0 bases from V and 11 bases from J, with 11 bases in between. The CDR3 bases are TGTGCCAGCAGCCAAGATGCGTTTAGAAAGTACTTC. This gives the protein CASSQDAFRKYF.